Below, one T cell receptor beta chain is given with its context. As yet, its antigen is unknown. This sample was taken from a study of cytomegalovirus exposure and HLA in healthy donors. V shed 6 bases, J shed 5 bases, and the junction held 10 bases outside the gene matches. CDR1 is SQVTM, CDR2 ANQGSEA, per germline. The CDR3 spans 16 residues. Study-wide results and limits: The study recorded around 160 TCR beta chains that were cytomegalovirus-associated. Sequencing likely generated an artifact that appeared as a cluster of highly shared sequence variants.

A multiplex PCR was run with 60 Vbeta primers and 13 Jbeta primers. Sequencing used immunoSEQ multiplex PCR; TCRdb keeps in-frame clones, though not all of them. The sample lists about 130,000 clones; approximately 80% were seen once. This chain uses TRBV29-1 with TRBJ2-5; 15 bases fit TRBD2. The receptor comes from a man aged 25 to 40 in good health and CMV-seronegative. The sample consisted of PBMCs. This CDR3 reads CSVPGTSGRPLETQYF. The CDR3 DNA sequence: TGCAGCGTACCCGGGACTAGCGGGAGGCCCCTGGAGACCCAGTACTTC. Complete variable domain (other parts from reference TRBV29-1 and TRBJ2-5): SAVISQKPSRDICQRGTSLTIQCQVDSQVTMMFWYRQQPGQSLTLIATANQGSEATYESGFVIDKFPISRPNLTFSTLTVSNMSPEDSSIYLCSVPGTSGRPLETQYFGPGTRLLVL.